The 17 T cell receptor beta chains listed next were all sequenced from one sample in a study of blood T cells in healthy people across ages. With a J-beta primer mix and a sample-barcoded 5' primer, a second PCR ran about 7 to 11 cycles. TCRdb passed the 5' RACE reads through MiXCR, listing each CDR3 protein once. The sample lists about 750,000 distinct CDR3 sequences, 40% to 65% seen once, with about 38% in the top ten. Input material: blood. These receptors were collected from a man older than 75 in good health.

The sample holds a few counts of this clonotype. The chain couples TRBV20-1 to TRBJ2-7; possibly TRBD2 for D (5 bases). Germline CDR1 and CDR2: DFQATT and SNEGSKA (reference sequence). V was cut by 0 bases and J by 6 bases, with 15 bases left in between. CDR3 length: 14 amino acids. CDR3 DNA: TGCAGTGCTAGAGATCGGCTAGGACTCGGCGAGCAGTACTTC. Protein sequence: CSARDRLGLGEQYF.

In this sample, this clonotype turned up many times. V and J are TRBV6-1 and TRBJ2-7; 10 bases agree with TRBD2. The CDR3 is 20 residues long. V lost 5 bases to trimming and J lost 6 bases; unmatched junction nucleotides: 25. Germline lookup yields CDR1 MNHNS and CDR2 SASEGT. CDR3 sequence (DNA): TGTGCCAGCAGTAGAAAGGCCGGGACTAGCGAACGACGGCGGGGGGTCGAGCAGTACTTC. As protein: CASSRKAGTSERRRGVEQYF.

About this clonotype itself: Mismatch with germline at one junction end may stem from a read error. V is TRBV7-7 and J is TRBJ2-3; D unresolved. The CDR3 covers 14 residues. Germline assignment: CDR1 SSHAT and CDR2 FNYEAQ (reference sequence). CDR3 loop: CASSLRQFTDTQYF. The CDR3 DNA sequence: TGTGCTAGCAGCTTAAGGCAGTTCACAGATACGCAGTATTTT. Drawing the rest from reference TRBV7-7 and TRBJ2-3, the complete variable domain is GAGVSQSPRYKVTKRGQDVTLRCDPISSHATLYWYQQALGQGPEFLTYFNYEAQPDKSGLPSDRFSAERPEGSISTLTIQRTEQRDSAMYRCASSLRQFTDTQYFGPGTRLTVL.

This clonotype was recorded at least ten times. V and J are TRBV5-1 and TRBJ2-1, with 7 bases lining up with TRBD2. This CDR3 has 13 residues. The J segment lost 6 bases and the V segment lost 4 bases, leaving 4 bases of the junction unmatched. Germline assignment: CDR1 SGHRS and CDR2 YFSETQ. The CDR3 spells CASSLSGGNEQFF. The DNA of the CDR3 is TGCGCCAGCAGCCTATCGGGGGGCAATGAGCAGTTCTTC.

The sample holds a few counts of this clonotype. This chain joins TRBV2 and TRBJ2-3; TRBD2 agrees at 11 bases. Per the germline V gene, CDR1 is SNHLY and CDR2 is FYNNEI. The CDR3 spans 15 residues. With V trimmed by 7 bases and J by 2 bases, 5 bases remained unmatched. The CDR3 DNA follows: TGTGCCAGCACCCGACTAGCGGGGACCACAGATACGCAGTATTTT. Its translation is CASTRLAGTTDTQYF.

The table lists this clonotype with a few counts. The chain links TRBV4-2 to TRBJ1-2; 11 nucleotides align to TRBD1. With V trimmed by 0 bases and J by 4 bases, 13 bases remained unmatched. CDR1 is LGHNA and CDR2 is YNFKEQ in the germline V gene. The CDR3 has 19 residues. CDR3 sequence (DNA): TGTGCCAGCAGCCAAGATCCCGCGGGGGACAGGGGGGTTCTCTATGGCTACACCTTC. Amino acid sequence: CASSQDPAGDRGVLYGYTF.

The chain uses TRBV5-1 and TRBJ1-2, with unresolved D. V lost 4 bases and J lost 2, with 12 bases in between. CDR3 length: 14 residues. Germline lookup yields CDR1 SGHRS and CDR2 YFSETQ. As DNA, the CDR3 is TGCGCCAGCAGCCAGGTTAGGTCCAACTATGGCTACACCTTC. Translating gives CASSQVRSNYGYTF.

The chain joins TRBV10-3 to TRBJ1-5; D not certain. Germline V gene data show CDR1 as ENHRY and CDR2 as SYGVKD. Deletions cut 3 bases from V and 7 bases from J, with 13 bases between. CDR3 length: 14 amino acids. The CDR3 is CAISETGDGQPQHF. Written as DNA, the CDR3 is TGTGCCATCAGTGAAACGGGCGATGGACAGCCCCAGCATTTT.

The sample holds one count of this clonotype. The CDR3 sequence is CSVGGLGERGYTF. The CDR3 nucleotides read TGCAGTGTAGGGGGCTTGGGGGAGCGAGGCTACACCTTC. The chain links TRBV20-1 to TRBJ1-2, with 7 bases matching TRBD1. The CDR3 spans 13 residues. After removal of 7 bases from V and 8 bases from J, the junction contained 13 bases not matched to a gene. Germline CDR1 and CDR2: DFQATT and SNEGSKA (reference sequence).

On this clonotype itself: At one of its ends the junction is not consistent with the germline gene, which may arise from a read error. The V and J genes are TRBV9 and TRBJ2-7; the D gene is possibly TRBD2 (5 bases). CDR1 and CDR2 (germline): SGDLS, YYNGEE. CDR3 length: 16 residues. CDR3 nucleotides: TGTGCCAACAGCGCCGTAGGGAGCGGACCCTACAATGAGCAGTACTTC. This gives the protein CANSAVGSGPYNEQYF.

The rearrangement links TRBV20-1 to TRBJ2-4, with 12 bases lining up with TRBD1. With 3 bases clipped from V and 0 bases from J, the junction kept 9 bases outside the gene matches. CDR3 length: 18 residues. The germline gives CDR1 DFQATT, CDR2 SNEGSKA (reference sequence). CDR3 in amino acids: CSASSPGTGGLAKNIQYF. In DNA, the CDR3 is TGCAGTGCTAGTAGCCCTGGGACAGGGGGCTTAGCCAAAAACATTCAGTACTTC.

A single count supports this clonotype. V usage is TRBV6-5 and J usage is TRBJ1-6, with no clear D. Trimming removed 3 bases at V and 9 bases at J, with 9 bases between. Germline lookup yields CDR1 MNHEY and CDR2 SVGAGI. CDR3 length equals 13 residues. CDR3 sequence: CASSYGEGSPLHF. Here the CDR3 DNA reads TGTGCCAGCAGTTATGGGGAGGGTTCACCCCTCCACTTT.

This clonotype was counted between two and nine times. The chain carries TRBV12-3 or TRBV12-4 and TRBJ1-1; D remains unclear. The CDR3 is 14 amino acids. Trimming stripped 1 base from V and 1 base from J, with 7 bases between. The CDR3 DNA follows: TGTGCCAGCAGTTTAGTGTCCACGAACACTGAAGCTTTCTTT. Translating it yields CASSLVSTNTEAFF.

V is TRBV24-1 and J is TRBJ2-5; 12 bases map to TRBD1. The J call may not be correct, given that the DNA end is closer to TRBJ2-7. The germline gives CDR1 KGHDR, CDR2 SFDVKD. The CDR3 is 16 residues long. The CDR3 DNA sequence: TGTGCCACCAGTGATTACCCCGGGACAGGGGGCTTCGAGCAGTACTTC. This sequence encodes CATSDYPGTGGFEQYF.

This chain links TRBV25-1 with TRBJ2-1; the match to TRBD2 covers 8 bases. The CDR3 loop spans 18 amino acids. Germline trimming cut 1 base from V and 2 bases from J; bases unmatched to any gene: 10. Germline V gene sequence: CDR1 MGHDK, CDR2 SYGVNS. Here the CDR3 reads CASSEFAPGLVAYNEQFF. The CDR3 region has the DNA TGTGCCAGCAGTGAATTCGCCCCGGGACTAGTGGCCTACAATGAGCAGTTCTTC.

This clonotype was seen only a few times. This chain links TRBV9 with TRBJ2-7; TRBD1 matches at 9 bases. This CDR3 is built from 14 residues. V dropped 3 bases and J dropped 4; count of bases not matched to a gene: 5. CDR1 is SGDLS, CDR2 YYNGEE, per germline. CDR3 in amino acids: CASSGAGTGYEQYF. CDR3 DNA: TGTGCCAGCAGCGGCGCCGGGACAGGGTACGAGCAGTACTTC.

The V and J genes are TRBV10-3 and TRBJ1-2; D unresolved. Per the germline V gene, CDR1 is ENHRY and CDR2 is SYGVKD. The CDR3 length is 16 residues. The germline V and J ends were trimmed by 3 bases and 0 bases, with 14 bases remaining between them. The CDR3 sequence is CAISDPTRASNYGYTF. CDR3 nucleotide sequence: TGTGCCATCAGTGACCCGACAAGGGCTTCTAACTATGGCTACACCTTC.